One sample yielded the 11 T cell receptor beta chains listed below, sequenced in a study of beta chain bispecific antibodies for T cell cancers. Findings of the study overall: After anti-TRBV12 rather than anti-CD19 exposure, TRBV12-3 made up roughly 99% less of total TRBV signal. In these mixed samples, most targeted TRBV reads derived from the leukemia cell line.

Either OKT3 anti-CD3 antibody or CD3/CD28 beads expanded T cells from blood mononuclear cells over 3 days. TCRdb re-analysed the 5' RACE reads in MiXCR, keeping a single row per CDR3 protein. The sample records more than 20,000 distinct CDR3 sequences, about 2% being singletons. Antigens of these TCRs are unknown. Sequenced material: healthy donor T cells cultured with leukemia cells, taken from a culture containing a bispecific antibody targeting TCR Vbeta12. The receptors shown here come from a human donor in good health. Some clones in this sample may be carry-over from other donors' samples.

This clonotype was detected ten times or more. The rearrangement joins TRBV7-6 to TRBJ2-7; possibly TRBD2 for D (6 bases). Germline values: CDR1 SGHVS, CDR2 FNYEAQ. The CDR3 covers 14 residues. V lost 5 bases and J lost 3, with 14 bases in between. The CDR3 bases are TGTGCCAGCAGCCAGGAGGGCTCTAGCTACGAGCAGTACTTC. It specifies CASSQEGSSYEQYF.

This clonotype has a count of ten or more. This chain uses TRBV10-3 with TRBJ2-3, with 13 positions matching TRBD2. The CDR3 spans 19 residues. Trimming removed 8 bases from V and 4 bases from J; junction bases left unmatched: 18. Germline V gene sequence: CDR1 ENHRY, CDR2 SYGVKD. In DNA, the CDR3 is TGTGCCATCTCTAGACGTACTAGCGGGGGGGCCTTAAGCGCAGATACGCAGTATTTT. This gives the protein CAISRRTSGGALSADTQYF.

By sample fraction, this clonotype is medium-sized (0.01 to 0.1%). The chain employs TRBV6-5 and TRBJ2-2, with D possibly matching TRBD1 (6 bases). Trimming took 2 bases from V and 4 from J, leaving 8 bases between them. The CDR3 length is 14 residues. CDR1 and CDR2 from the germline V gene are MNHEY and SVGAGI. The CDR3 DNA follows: TGTGCCAGCAGTTACGGACAGACCACCGGGGAGCTGTTTTTT. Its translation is CASSYGQTTGELFF.

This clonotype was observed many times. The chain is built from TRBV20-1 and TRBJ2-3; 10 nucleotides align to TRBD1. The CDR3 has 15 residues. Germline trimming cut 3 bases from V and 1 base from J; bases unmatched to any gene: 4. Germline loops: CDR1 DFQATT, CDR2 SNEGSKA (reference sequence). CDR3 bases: TGCAGTGCTAGCCCCGGGACAGGGGGCACAGATACGCAGTATTTT. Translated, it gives CSASPGTGGTDTQYF.

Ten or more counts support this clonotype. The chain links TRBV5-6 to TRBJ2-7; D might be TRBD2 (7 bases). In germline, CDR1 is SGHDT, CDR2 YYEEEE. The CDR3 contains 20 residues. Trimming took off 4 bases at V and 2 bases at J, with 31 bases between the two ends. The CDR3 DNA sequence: TGTGCCAGCAGCCTCGAAGGGCCAGGGGACTACAACACCGAAACCTACGAGCAGTACTTC. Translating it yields CASSLEGPGDYNTETYEQYF.

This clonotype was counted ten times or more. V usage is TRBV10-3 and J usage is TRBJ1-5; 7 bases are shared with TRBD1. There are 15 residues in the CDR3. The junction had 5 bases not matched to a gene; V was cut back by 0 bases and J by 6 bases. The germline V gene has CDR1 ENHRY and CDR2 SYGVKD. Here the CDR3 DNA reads TGTGCCATCAGTGAGTCAGGGGGCCGAAGTCAGCCCCAGCATTTT. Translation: CAISESGGRSQPQHF.

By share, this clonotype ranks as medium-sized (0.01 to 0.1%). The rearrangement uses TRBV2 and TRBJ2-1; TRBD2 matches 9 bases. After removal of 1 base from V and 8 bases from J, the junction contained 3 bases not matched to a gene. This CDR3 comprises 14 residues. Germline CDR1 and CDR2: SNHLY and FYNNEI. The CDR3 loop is CASSEVLAGYEQFF. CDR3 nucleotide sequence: TGTGCCAGCAGTGAAGTTCTAGCGGGGTATGAGCAGTTCTTC.

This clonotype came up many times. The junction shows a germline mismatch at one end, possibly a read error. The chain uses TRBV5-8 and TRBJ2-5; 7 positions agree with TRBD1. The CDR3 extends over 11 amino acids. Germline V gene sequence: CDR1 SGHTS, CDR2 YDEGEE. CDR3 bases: TGTGCCAGCAGCTTTCAACGGGACAGCCTTTTC. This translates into CASSFQRDSLF. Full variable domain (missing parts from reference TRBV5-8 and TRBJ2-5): EAGVTQSPTHLIKTRGQQATLRCSPISGHTSVYWYQQALGLGLQFLLWYDEGEERNRGNFPPRFSGRQFPNYSSELNVNALELEDSALYLCASSFQRDSLFGPGTRLLVL.

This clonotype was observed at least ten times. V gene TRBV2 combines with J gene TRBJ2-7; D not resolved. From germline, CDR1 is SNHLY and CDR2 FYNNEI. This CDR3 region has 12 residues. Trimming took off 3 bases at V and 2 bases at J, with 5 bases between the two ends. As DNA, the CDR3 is TGTGCCAGCAGTGATGGGCCCTACGAGCAGTACTTC. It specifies CASSDGPYEQYF.

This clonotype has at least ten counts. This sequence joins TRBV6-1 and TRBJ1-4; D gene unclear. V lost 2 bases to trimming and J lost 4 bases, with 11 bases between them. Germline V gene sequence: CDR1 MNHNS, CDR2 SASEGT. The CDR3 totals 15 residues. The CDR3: CASSESGVNNEKLFF. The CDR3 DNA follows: TGTGCCAGCAGTGAAAGCGGGGTAAATAATGAAAAACTGTTTTTT.

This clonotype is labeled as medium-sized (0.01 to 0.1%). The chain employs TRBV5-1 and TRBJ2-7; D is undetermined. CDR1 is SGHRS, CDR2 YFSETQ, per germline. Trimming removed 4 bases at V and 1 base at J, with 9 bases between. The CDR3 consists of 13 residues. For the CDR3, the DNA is TGCGCCAGCAGCCCCTCGGAGTCCTACGAGCAGTACTTC. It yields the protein CASSPSESYEQYF.